Presented here are 24 T cell receptor beta chains from one specimen sequenced in a study of blood T cell repertoires in COVID-19. Method: immunoSEQ multiplex PCR; TCRdb's copy keeps in-frame clones and lacks some. The sample holds about half a million clones, 88% seen once. Sequencing input: PBMCs or T cells enriched from blood (not recorded which). The receptors were gathered from a woman aged 55-70 years who had recovered from COVID-19.

This chain joins TRBV5-4 and TRBJ1-2; D is uncertain. The V end was cut by 3 bases, the J end by 4 bases, with 7 bases between. The CDR3 covers 12 residues. Germline V CDR1 and CDR2: SGHNT, YYREEE (reference sequence). The CDR3 loop is CASSSDTYGYTF. The CDR3 DNA follows: TGTGCCAGCAGCTCCGACACCTATGGCTACACCTTC.

The gene calls are TRBV29-1 and TRBJ2-7; no reliable D call. The CDR3 length is 11 residues. V was cut by 5 bases and J by 5 bases, with 10 bases left in between. From germline, CDR1 is SQVTM and CDR2 ANQGSEA. This CDR3 reads CSVTSSDEQYF. The CDR3 coding sequence is TGCAGCGTTACCTCTAGTGACGAGCAGTACTTC.

The V call is TRBV5-6, the J call TRBJ2-1; weak D call: TRBD2 (5 bases). Trimming stripped 6 bases from V and 8 bases from J, with 18 bases between. The CDR3 spans 14 residues. Germline CDR1 reads SGHDT; CDR2 reads YYEEEE. CDR3 DNA: TGTGCCAGCAAGTCCGGCACCTGGGGAGATGAGCAGTTCTTC. It is translated as CASKSGTWGDEQFF. The whole variable domain, filled in from reference TRBV5-6 and TRBJ2-1, reads DAGVTQSPTHLIKTRGQQVTLRCSPKSGHDTVSWYQQALGQGPQFIFQYYEEEERQRGNFPDRFSGHQFPNYSSELNVNALLLGDSALYLCASKSGTWGDEQFFGPGTRLTVL.

A single count supports this clone. V is TRBV6-2 or TRBV6-3 and J is TRBJ1-5, with TRBD1 matching over 10 bases. The CDR3 extends over 16 amino acids. The junction had 5 bases not matched to a gene; V was cut back by 6 bases and J by 0 bases. Germline loops: CDR1 MNHEY, CDR2 SVGEGT. The CDR3 loop is CASSNDRGRSNQPQHF. The CDR3 DNA reads as TGTGCCAGCAGCAACGACAGGGGGCGTAGCAATCAGCCCCAGCATTTT.

The CDR3 DNA reads as TGTGCCAGCAGCGTCGACTATGGCTACACCTTC. Translation gives CASSVDYGYTF. The V gene is TRBV2, the J gene TRBJ1-2; D call uncertain. Germline lookup yields CDR1 SNHLY and CDR2 FYNNEI. V lost 6 bases and J 3 bases, leaving 5 bases between the germline ends. The CDR3 contains 11 residues.

The chain combines TRBV5-1 with TRBJ2-3, with D possibly being TRBD2 (6 bases). This CDR3 spans 15 amino acids. Germline values: CDR1 SGHRS, CDR2 YFSETQ. Trimming removed 5 bases from V and 1 base from J, with 14 bases in between. This CDR3 is CASRRGSVGTDTQYF. The CDR3, as DNA: TGCGCCAGCAGACGGGGGTCTGTTGGCACAGATACGCAGTATTTT. The whole variable domain, filled in from reference TRBV5-1 and TRBJ2-3, reads KAGVTQTPRYLIKTRGQQVTLSCSPISGHRSVSWYQQTPGQGLQFLFEYFSETQRNKGNFPGRFSGRQFSNSRSEMNVSTLELGDSALYLCASRRGSVGTDTQYFGPGTRLTVL.

To note about this clone: Within the sample, other DNA sequences also encode this same CDR3. V gene TRBV2 combines with J gene TRBJ2-1; D uncertain. This CDR3 spans 11 amino acids. With 4 bases removed from V and 4 bases from J, the gap between germline ends came to 2 bases. CDR1 is SNHLY, CDR2 FYNNEI, per germline. The CDR3 bases are TGTGCCAGCAGTGCGTACAATGAGCAGTTCTTC. It translates to CASSAYNEQFF.

This chain connects TRBV19 to TRBJ2-6, with a weak D call TRBD1 (5 bases). CDR1 is LNHDA, CDR2 SQIVND, per germline (reference sequence). This CDR3 spans 17 amino acids. V was shortened by 4 bases and J by 3 bases, with 16 bases between the two germline ends. This CDR3 is CASSKGRVEFGANVLTF. The CDR3 nucleotides are TGTGCCAGTAGTAAAGGCAGGGTTGAGTTTGGGGCCAACGTCCTGACTTTC.

The J gene is TRBJ2-1, the V gene TRBV11-3; D perhaps matches TRBD1 (6 bases). The CDR3 is made up of 12 amino acids. Trimming shortened V by 8 bases and J by 6 bases, and 11 bases separated the two germline ends. Germline V CDR1 and CDR2: SGHNT, YENEEA. In DNA, the CDR3 is TGTGCCAGCGGGGGCAGCTTCAATGAGCAGTTCTTC. It yields the protein CASGGSFNEQFF. The entire variable domain, with the rest obtained from reference TRBV11-3 and TRBJ2-1, is as follows: EAGVVQSPRYKIIEKKQPVAFWCNPISGHNTLYWYLQNLGQGPELLIRYENEEAVDDSQLPKDRFSAERLKGVDSTLKIQPAELGDSAVYLCASGGSFNEQFFGPGTRLTVL.

J is TRBJ1-6 and V is TRBV3-1 (or the pseudogene TRBV3-2), with D hard to call. Trimming cost V 0 bases and J 4 bases, with 10 bases left between them. From germline, CDR1 is LGHDT and CDR2 YNNKEL (reference sequence). This CDR3 contains 16 residues. DNA for the CDR3: TGTGCCAGCAGCCAAGAGTTCCAGACTTATAATTCACCCCTCCACTTT. This encodes CASSQEFQTYNSPLHF.

The chain is built from TRBV6-6 and TRBJ2-7, with a weak D call TRBD1 (6 bases). The V end lost 6 bases, the J end lost 2 bases, and 11 bases lay between the germline ends. Germline values: CDR1 MNHNY, CDR2 SVGAGI (reference sequence). CDR3 length: 13 amino acids. The CDR3: CASSDGQPYEQYF. CDR3 in DNA: TGTGCCAGCAGCGACGGACAGCCCTACGAGCAGTACTTC.

The rearrangement joins TRBV10-1 to TRBJ1-3; possible D gene TRBD1, 5 bases. V lost 4 bases and J lost 2, with 12 bases in between. Germline loops: CDR1 WNHNN, CDR2 SYGVQD (reference sequence). The CDR3 is 15 amino acids. CDR3 sequence: CASSVSRAAGNTIYF. In nucleotides, the CDR3 is TGCGCCAGCAGTGTATCCAGGGCGGCTGGAAACACCATATATTTT.

This chain joins TRBV15 and TRBJ1-1; tentative D call: TRBD1 (5 bases). CDR3 length equals 18 residues. CDR1 is LNHNV and CDR2 is YYDKDF in the germline V gene (reference sequence). Trimming stripped 2 bases from V and 3 bases from J, with 22 bases between. The CDR3 loop is CATSRSQGRPQGDTEAFF. The CDR3 nucleotides are TGTGCCACCAGCAGATCCCAGGGTCGGCCCCAAGGGGACACTGAAGCTTTCTTT.

The chain employs TRBV19 and TRBJ2-1; possibly TRBD2 for D (5 bases). This CDR3 comprises 15 residues. Trimming shortened V by 4 bases and J by 5 bases, and 15 bases separated the two germline ends. Germline V gene data show CDR1 as LNHDA and CDR2 as SQIVND (reference sequence). In DNA form, the CDR3 reads TGTGCCAGTAGTAGACCCGTTACGGGGAACAATGAGCAGTTCTTC. The encoded protein is CASSRPVTGNNEQFF. The whole variable domain, filled in from reference TRBV19 and TRBJ2-1, reads DGGITQSPKYLFRKEGQNVTLSCEQNLNHDAMYWYRQDPGQGLRLIYYSQIVNDFQKGDIAEGYSVSREKKESFPLTVTSAQKNPTAFYLCASSRPVTGNNEQFFGPGTRLTVL.

The CDR3 DNA follows: TGTGCCAGCAGAATGGGACAGGGGGCGCGGAATGAGCAGTTCTTC. The encoded protein is CASRMGQGARNEQFF. V and J are TRBV6-5 and TRBJ2-1, with 12 bases identical to TRBD1. Trimming at V came to 6 bases and at J to 7 bases, leaving 7 bases not matched to a gene. The CDR3 is made up of 15 amino acids. Germline CDR1 and CDR2: MNHEY and SVGAGI.

This chain connects TRBV27 to TRBJ2-3; 9 nucleotides match TRBD2. The CDR3 is 16 amino acids. V dropped 7 bases and J dropped 0; count of bases not matched to a gene: 8. Germline V lookup: CDR1 MNHEY, CDR2 SMNVEV (reference sequence). The CDR3: CASTPLAGKSTDTQYF. For the CDR3, the DNA is TGTGCCAGCACTCCACTAGCGGGCAAGAGCACAGATACGCAGTATTTT.

The V call is TRBV10-2, the J call TRBJ2-1, with 9 bases fitting TRBD1. The CDR3 length is 14 residues. The V gene's germline CDR1 is WSHSY and CDR2 SAAADI. The CDR3 region is CASRQDRGFNEQFF. CDR3 nucleotide sequence: TGCGCAAGTAGACAGGACAGGGGTTTTAATGAGCAGTTCTTC.

This sequence joins TRBV24-1 and TRBJ2-3; 8 nucleotides align to TRBD1. CDR3 length equals 12 residues. Trimming took 3 bases from V and 8 from J; bases not matched to a gene: 0. The germline gives CDR1 KGHDR, CDR2 SFDVKD. CDR3 nucleotides: TGTGCCACCAGTGATACAGGGGGTACGCAGTATTTT. Translated, it gives CATSDTGGTQYF.

The J gene is TRBJ2-7, the V gene TRBV11-2; the match to TRBD1 covers 9 bases. The V gene end was trimmed by 1 base and the J gene end by 4 bases; junction bases not matched to a gene: 8. The CDR3 has 16 residues. CDR1 and CDR2 (germline): SGHAT, FQNNGV. DNA of the CDR3: TGTGCCAGCAGCTTAGTTGCCGGGACAGGGTCGTACGAGCAGTACTTC. It yields the protein CASSLVAGTGSYEQYF.

The CDR3 DNA is TGCGCCAGCAGCTTGGGTCTGCTAGCGGGGACCGGCACAGATACGCAGTATTTT. Translation: CASSLGLLAGTGTDTQYF. This chain links TRBV5-1 with TRBJ2-3, with 9 nucleotides matching TRBD2. J was trimmed by 1 base and V by 0 bases; bases with no gene match: 9. This CDR3 has 18 amino acids. From germline, CDR1 is SGHRS and CDR2 YFSETQ.

The rearrangement uses TRBV30 and TRBJ1-1; D remains ambiguous. The CDR3 is 14 amino acids. The V gene's germline CDR1 is GTSNPN and CDR2 SVGIG (reference sequence). Trimming took 3 bases from V and 4 from J, leaving 15 bases between them. The CDR3: CAWSYSGGSTEAFF. The CDR3 DNA reads as TGTGCCTGGAGCTACTCCGGAGGGAGCACTGAAGCTTTCTTT. Full variable domain (missing parts from reference TRBV30 and TRBJ1-1): SQTIHQWPATLVQPVGSPLSLECTVEGTSNPNLYWYRQAAGRGLQLLFYSVGIGQISSEVPQNLSASRPQDRQFILSSKKLLLSDSGFYLCAWSYSGGSTEAFFGQGTRLTVV.

The chain has TRBV24-1 and TRBJ1-5, with D possibly matching TRBD1 (5 bases). The germline V gene encodes CDR1 KGHDR and CDR2 SFDVKD. CDR3 length equals 14 residues. Between the trimmed V and J ends, which lost 6 bases and 6 bases, there was a span of 14 bases. Written as DNA, the CDR3 is TGTGCCACCAGTCCCGCTGGGGGGGGTCAGCCCCAGCATTTT. Translation: CATSPAGGGQPQHF.

About this clone: In the same sample, other DNA sequences code for this CDR3. The chain joins TRBV5-1 to TRBJ1-5; 10 bases fit TRBD1. Looked up from germline, CDR1 is SGHRS and CDR2 is YFSETQ. The CDR3 runs 14 residues. Trimming cost V 4 bases and J 5 bases; bases outside gene matches: 3. The CDR3 sequence is CASSLTGGDQPQHF. The DNA for the CDR3 is TGCGCCAGCAGCCTGACAGGGGGCGATCAGCCCCAGCATTTT.

The rearrangement uses TRBV5-1 and TRBJ1-1; 9 bases align to TRBD1. V dropped 2 bases and J dropped 1; count of bases not matched to a gene: 12. The CDR3 loop spans 18 amino acids. CDR1 and CDR2 from the germline V gene are SGHRS and YFSETQ. The CDR3 sequence is CASSLQYYTGGQNTEAFF. CDR3 bases: TGCGCCAGCAGCTTACAATATTATACAGGGGGCCAGAACACTGAAGCTTTCTTT.